This TCR beta chain was identified during a study of T cell changes during pregnancy in multiple sclerosis. V lost 3 bases and J lost 13, with 16 bases in between. The CDR3 runs to 12 residues. Per germline, CDR1 SGHRS and CDR2 YFSETQ. The method was immunoSEQ multiplex PCR; TCRdb's version includes in-frame clones alone and lacks a portion of them. The sample contains 65,000 to 90,000 clones, just over 90% of which appear only once. The chain uses TRBV5-1 and TRBJ1-2; D possibly corresponds to TRBD1 (6 bases). The sequences come from peripheral blood, collected in the first trimester of pregnancy. This sequence originates from a female donor with multiple sclerosis, enrolled in a pregnancy study. CDR3 amino acids: CASSSTGIELTF. CDR3 nucleotide sequence: TGCGCCAGCAGCTCTACAGGGATCGAGCTCACCTTC. The variable domain in full, with the rest retrieved from reference TRBV5-1 and TRBJ1-2, is KAGVTQTPRYLIKTRGQQVTLSCSPISGHRSVSWYQQTPGQGLQFLFEYFSETQRNKGNFPGRFSGRQFSNSRSEMNVSTLELGDSALYLCASSSTGIELTFGSGTRLTVV.